The next 22 T cell receptor beta chains were all read from a single sample in a study of glioma-infiltrating T cells after dendritic cell vaccination. Time point of the sample: after dendritic cell vaccination, including at tumor progression/relapse. Here immunoSEQ multiplex PCR was the method, and the copy in TCRdb shows in-frame clones only, minus some. The sample holds fewer than 65,000 clones; approximately 91% are singletons and the top ten take 5% to 6%. The specimen comprised blood, sampled after dendritic cell vaccination. These TCRs come from a human donor with glioblastoma.

V usage is TRBV30 and J usage is TRBJ2-3; D might be TRBD1 (6 bases). The CDR3 extends over 13 amino acids. The V gene's germline CDR1 is GTSNPN and CDR2 SVGIG (reference sequence). The germline V and J ends were trimmed by 2 bases and 3 bases, with 9 bases remaining between them. CDR3 loop: CAWSTGQTDTQYF. CDR3 nucleotide sequence: TGTGCCTGGAGTACGGGACAAACAGATACGCAGTATTTT. Combining the CDR3 with reference TRBV30 and TRBJ2-3 gives the whole variable domain SQTIHQWPATLVQPVGSPLSLECTVEGTSNPNLYWYRQAAGRGLQLLFYSVGIGQISSEVPQNLSASRPQDRQFILSSKKLLLSDSGFYLCAWSTGQTDTQYFGPGTRLTVL.

The chain links TRBV7-3 to TRBJ2-7; 7 bases line up with TRBD1. The J segment lost 3 bases and the V segment lost 4 bases, leaving 3 bases of the junction unmatched. The germline gives CDR1 SGHTA, CDR2 FQGTGA. The CDR3 contains 13 residues. CDR3: CASSSDRSYEQYF. The CDR3 region has the DNA TGTGCCAGCAGCTCGGACAGGAGCTACGAGCAGTACTTC.

The rearrangement links TRBV4-1 to TRBJ2-7, with D tentatively TRBD1 (5 bases). The CDR3 is 15 residues long. The V end lost 1 base, the J end lost 2 bases, and 12 bases lay between the germline ends. In germline, CDR1 is MGHRA, CDR2 YSYEKL. Written as DNA, the CDR3 is TGCGCCAGCAGCCAAGCCCCTTTACAGGCCTACGAGCAGTACTTC. This sequence encodes CASSQAPLQAYEQYF.

Points on this clone: One junction end does not reproduce the germline sequence, and a read error may be involved. The gene calls are TRBV20-1 and TRBJ1-5; weak D call: TRBD1 (5 bases). This CDR3 contains 11 residues. Germline V CDR1 and CDR2: DFQATT, SNEGSKA (reference sequence). The CDR3 sequence is CSATAGPPRHF. CDR3 nucleotide sequence: TGCAGTGCTACTGCGGGACCCCCCCGGCATTTT.

The chain recombines TRBV7-9 with TRBJ2-2, with 7 bases lining up with TRBD2. Germline V gene data show CDR1 as SEHNR and CDR2 as FQNEAQ (reference sequence). The junction had 4 bases not matched to a gene; V was cut back by 2 bases and J by 1 base. This CDR3 has 16 amino acids. The CDR3 region is CASSLQGGRNTGELFF. In DNA, the CDR3 is TGTGCCAGCAGCTTACAGGGCGGGAGGAACACCGGGGAGCTGTTTTTT.

The chain combines TRBV30 with TRBJ2-2; D perhaps matches TRBD1 (6 bases). The CDR3 runs to 13 residues. V lost 3 bases, J lost 11 bases, and 16 bases lay in between. Germline CDR1 is GTSNPN and CDR2 is SVGIG (reference sequence). The DNA of the CDR3 is TGTGCCTGGAGCCCGACAGGACCGGGAGAGCTGTTTTTT. Its protein product is CAWSPTGPGELFF.

For the CDR3, the DNA is TGTGCCAGCAGCATGGACAGGGTACCTAACTATGGCTACACCTTC. It encodes CASSMDRVPNYGYTF. The chain links TRBV7-8 to TRBJ1-2, with TRBD1 matching over 8 bases. J gave up 0 bases and V 5 bases, and 5 bases lay outside the gene matches. Germline CDR1 and CDR2: SGHVS and FQNEAQ. There are 15 residues in the CDR3. Looking up the rest from reference TRBV7-8 and TRBJ1-2 gives the full variable domain: GAGVSQSPRYKVAKRGQDVALRCDPISGHVSLFWYQQALGQGPEFLTYFQNEAQLDKSGLPSDRFFAERPEGSVSTLKIQRTQQEDSAVYLCASSMDRVPNYGYTFGSGTRLTVV.

The chain couples TRBV5-6 to TRBJ2-5; D is unresolved. The CDR3 is 11 residues long. V lost 3 bases, J lost 5 bases, and 5 bases lay in between. The V gene's germline CDR1 is SGHDT and CDR2 YYEEEE. In nucleotides, the CDR3 is TGTGCCAGCAGCTACGGGGAGACCCAGTACTTC. Its protein product is CASSYGETQYF.

The chain carries TRBV4-1 and TRBJ1-5; possibly TRBD1 for D (6 bases). Trimming cost V 2 bases and J 0 bases, with 11 bases left between them. Germline V CDR1 and CDR2: MGHRA, YSYEKL. The CDR3 is 16 amino acids. The CDR3 DNA reads TGCGCCAGCAGCCAAAAAGGGGGGGATAGCAATCAGCCCCAGCATTTT. The encoded protein is CASSQKGGDSNQPQHF.

This chain joins TRBV28 and TRBJ1-5; D is unresolved. The germline V and J ends were trimmed by 1 base and 2 bases, with 6 bases remaining between them. The germline gives CDR1 MDHEN, CDR2 SYDVKM. The CDR3 extends over 14 amino acids. The CDR3 reads CASSLSTRNQPQHF. The CDR3 DNA reads TGTGCCAGCAGTTTATCTACCCGCAATCAGCCCCAGCATTTT.

This clone was counted only a few times. V is TRBV6-5 and J is TRBJ2-5, with D hard to call. TRBJ2-7 explains the end of the DNA better; the J call may be wrong. Germline V CDR1 and CDR2: MNHEY, SVGAGI. The CDR3 runs 14 residues. CDR3 protein: CASTNPHGNYEQYF. The CDR3 nucleotides are TGTGCCAGCACCAACCCCCATGGCAACTACGAGCAGTACTTC.

V usage is TRBV10-3 and J usage is TRBJ1-1, with 9 bases identical to TRBD1. Germline V gene sequence: CDR1 ENHRY, CDR2 SYGVKD. This CDR3 has 14 residues. V shed 6 bases and J 6 bases; nucleotides not matched to a gene: 8. CDR3: CAIRPPGQGAEAFF. In DNA, the CDR3 is TGTGCCATCAGGCCCCCGGGACAGGGCGCTGAAGCTTTCTTT.

The chain recombines TRBV6-1 with TRBJ2-5, with TRBD2 as a possible D gene (6 bases). Per germline, CDR1 MNHNS and CDR2 SASEGT. The CDR3 loop spans 14 amino acids. V gave up 6 bases and J gave up 5 bases, with 16 bases separating them. The CDR3 coding sequence is TGTGCCAGCAGCAAAAGGGAGGATCGGGAGACCCAGTACTTC. Translating gives CASSKREDRETQYF.

V gene TRBV18 combines with J gene TRBJ1-1, with D unresolved. The V end lost 5 bases, the J end lost 2 bases, and 12 bases lay between the germline ends. The germline CDR1 and CDR2 sequences are KGHSH and LQKENI. CDR3 length equals 14 residues. The CDR3 bases are TGTGCCAGCTCAGCCTCCACAGAAAACACTGAAGCTTTCTTT. Its protein is CASSASTENTEAFF.

This chain links TRBV27 with TRBJ2-5, with 15 bases matching TRBD2. Germline V gene sequence: CDR1 MNHEY, CDR2 SMNVEV (reference sequence). The CDR3 extends over 18 amino acids. V lost 3 bases and J lost 4; bases outside the gene matches: 9. The CDR3 sequence: CASSLSGLGLAGGETQYF. The CDR3, as DNA: TGTGCCAGCAGTTTGAGCGGTCTGGGACTAGCGGGAGGAGAGACCCAGTACTTC.

The chain carries TRBV10-3 and TRBJ2-3; maybe TRBD1 (6 bases). The length of the CDR3 is 13 residues. Trimming took 7 bases from V and 2 from J, leaving 10 bases between them. Germline values: CDR1 ENHRY, CDR2 SYGVKD. CDR3 nucleotides: TGTGCCATCACCACAGGGAACACAGATACGCAGTATTTT. It specifies CAITTGNTDTQYF.

The chain has TRBV27 and TRBJ2-1; D gene ambiguous. With 6 bases removed from V and 0 bases from J, the gap between germline ends came to 6 bases. CDR3 length: 13 residues. Germline CDR1 reads MNHEY; CDR2 reads SMNVEV (reference sequence). This chain's CDR3 is CASSLSSYNEQFF. The CDR3 nucleotides read TGTGCCAGCAGCCTAAGCTCCTACAATGAGCAGTTCTTC.

V usage is TRBV11-2 and J usage is TRBJ1-2; 7 bases match TRBD1. CDR3 length: 11 residues. J gave up 7 bases and V 5 bases, and 1 base lay outside the gene matches. In germline, CDR1 is SGHAT, CDR2 FQNNGV. The CDR3 reads CASSPGGGYTF. The CDR3 DNA sequence: TGTGCCAGCAGCCCAGGGGGTGGCTACACCTTC. The full variable domain, rest sourced from reference TRBV11-2 and TRBJ1-2, is EAGVAQSPRYKIIEKRQSVAFWCNPISGHATLYWYQQILGQGPKLLIQFQNNGVVDDSQLPKDRFSAERLKGVDSTLKIQPAKLEDSAVYLCASSPGGGYTFGSGTRLTVV.

The V call is TRBV4-1, the J call TRBJ2-1, with D hard to call. Germline CDR1 is MGHRA and CDR2 is YSYEKL. This CDR3 has 15 residues. With 4 bases removed from V and 4 bases from J, the gap between germline ends came to 14 bases. The CDR3 is CASSPRGVRYNEQFF. The CDR3 DNA reads TGCGCCAGCAGCCCCCGCGGAGTTCGATACAATGAGCAGTTCTTC.

This clone was seen a few times. The genes are TRBV2 and TRBJ2-1, with D possibly being TRBD2 (5 bases). Germline CDR1 reads SNHLY; CDR2 reads FYNNEI. The CDR3 length is 17 residues. V was trimmed by 5 bases and J by 0 bases, leaving 17 bases between them. CDR3: CASSSVVGSLSYNEQFF. Here the CDR3 DNA reads TGTGCCAGCAGTTCCGTTGTTGGGAGCCTCTCCTACAATGAGCAGTTCTTC.

V gene TRBV10-3 combines with J gene TRBJ1-4; D is perhaps TRBD1 (6 bases). The CDR3 contains 12 residues. V was clipped by 10 bases and J by 8 bases, with 14 bases between them. Germline V gives CDR1 ENHRY, CDR2 SYGVKD. CDR3 sequence: CASGGGGEKLFF. CDR3 sequence (DNA): TGTGCCAGCGGGGGAGGGGGAGAAAAACTGTTTTTT.

The rearrangement uses TRBV18 and TRBJ2-2; no reliable D call. The V gene lost 0 bases and the J gene lost 2 bases, with 10 bases spanning the gap. The germline V gene has CDR1 KGHSH and CDR2 LQKENI. This CDR3 contains 16 residues. This CDR3 is CASSPPSRVNTGELFF. The DNA for the CDR3 is TGTGCCAGCTCACCACCTAGCCGGGTAAACACCGGGGAGCTGTTTTTT.